These 25 T cell receptor beta chains came from one sample sequenced in a study of T cells in narcolepsy. The method was immunoSEQ multiplex PCR; TCRdb's version includes in-frame clones alone and lacks a portion of them. The data hold fewer than 40,000 clones, with 81% observed a single time. Sequenced material: memory (CD45RA-) CD4+ T cells from blood. These receptors were taken from a human donor in good health.

The gene calls are TRBV2 and TRBJ2-7; 9 nucleotides match TRBD2. This CDR3 contains 18 residues. The V and J ends lost 5 bases and 0 bases, in that order; junction bases with no gene match: 14. Germline V CDR1 and CDR2: SNHLY, FYNNEI. The CDR3: CASSPSGTGIFSSYEQYF. DNA for the CDR3: TGTGCCAGCAGTCCTAGCGGGACTGGGATATTCAGCTCCTACGAGCAGTACTTC.

This clone appeared a single time. The chain has TRBV2 and TRBJ2-3; TRBD1 agrees at 7 bases. CDR3 length equals 15 residues. Germline values: CDR1 SNHLY, CDR2 FYNNEI. With 5 bases clipped from V and 1 base from J, the junction kept 6 bases outside the gene matches. CDR3: CASSLETGGTDTQYF. CDR3 DNA sequence: TGTGCCAGCAGTTTGGAAACAGGGGGCACAGATACGCAGTATTTT.

The chain has TRBV19 and TRBJ2-7; no firm D call. The CDR3 is 13 amino acids. The V gene's germline CDR1 is LNHDA and CDR2 SQIVND (reference sequence). Trimming took 2 bases from V and 4 from J, leaving 9 bases between them. CDR3 sequence reads: CASSISNEYEQYF. As DNA, the CDR3 is TGTGCCAGTAGTATAAGCAATGAGTACGAGCAGTACTTC.

The chain joins TRBV21-1 to TRBJ2-7; TRBD2, as called in the table, went unchecked against the DNA. TRBV21-1 is reported as a pseudogene. The CDR3 covers 18 residues. The chain's CDR3 is CASSYGENRLAGAPEQYF. Written as DNA, the CDR3 is TGTGCCAGCAGCTATGGGGAAAATCGACTAGCGGGAGCCCCCGAGCAGTACTTC.

Written as DNA, the CDR3 is TGTGCCTGGAGTAAAGGGTTTGGGACCCAGTACTTC. Translated, it gives CAWSKGFGTQYF. The genes are TRBV30 and TRBJ2-5; no clear D gene. V shed 2 bases and J shed 7 bases, with 11 bases lying between them. CDR3 length: 12 amino acids. From germline, CDR1 is GTSNPN and CDR2 SVGIG (reference sequence). Looking up the rest from reference TRBV30 and TRBJ2-5 gives the full variable domain: SQTIHQWPATLVQPVGSPLSLECTVEGTSNPNLYWYRQAAGRGLQLLFYSVGIGQISSEVPQNLSASRPQDRQFILSSKKLLLSDSGFYLCAWSKGFGTQYFGPGTRLLVL.

This chain joins TRBV11-2 and TRBJ2-7; TRBD1 aligns across 7 bases. V shed 5 bases, J shed 3 bases, and the junction held 10 bases outside the gene matches. The CDR3 is 15 residues long. From germline, CDR1 is SGHAT and CDR2 FQNNGV. CDR3 nucleotide sequence: TGTGCCAGCAGCCTCTTAGGACAGGCCCGCTACGAGCAGTACTTC. It specifies CASSLLGQARYEQYF.

V is TRBV14 and J is TRBJ1-2; D might be TRBD1 (5 bases). CDR1 is SGHDN, CDR2 FVKESK, per germline. CDR3 length: 16 amino acids. The V end was cut by 2 bases, the J end by 6 bases, with 19 bases between. CDR3 region: CASSQFTRRGVHGYTF. The CDR3 DNA reads as TGTGCCAGCAGCCAATTTACGAGGAGGGGAGTACATGGCTACACCTTC.

This clone occurred a few times. One junction end disagrees with the germline gene, perhaps due to a read error. J is TRBJ1-2 and V is TRBV6-5, with D perhaps TRBD1 (6 bases). Germline-derived CDR1 and CDR2 are MNHEY and SVGAGI. This CDR3 has 13 residues. CDR3 residues: CASSAGTTTPVAF. DNA for the CDR3: TGTGCCAGCAGCGCCGGGACAACCACCCCCGTGGCCTTC.

The rearrangement links TRBV19 to TRBJ2-2; possibly TRBD2 for D (5 bases). The V end was cut by 2 bases, the J end by 9 bases, with 10 bases between. CDR1 and CDR2 (germline): LNHDA, SQIVND (reference sequence). The length of the CDR3 is 13 residues. The CDR3 region has the DNA TGTGCCAGTAGTATAATTAGGAGGCGGGAGCTGTTTTTT. Encoded protein: CASSIIRRRELFF.

This chain links TRBV19 with TRBJ1-3; 7 positions agree with TRBD1. Losses at the gene ends were 7 bases for V and 4 bases for J; bases not matched to a gene: 10. The CDR3 length is 15 residues. Germline values: CDR1 LNHDA, CDR2 SQIVND (reference sequence). CDR3 loop: CASTSPPGGGNTIYF. The CDR3, as DNA: TGTGCCAGTACCTCTCCGCCAGGGGGAGGAAACACCATATATTTT.

This chain joins TRBV11-3 and TRBJ2-7, with TRBD1 identical over 7 bases. The V segment lost 5 bases and the J segment 5 bases; nucleotides outside the gene matches: 6. CDR1 is SGHNT, CDR2 YENEEA, per germline. The CDR3 is made up of 13 amino acids. The chain's CDR3 is CASSRGTENEQYF. CDR3 sequence (DNA): TGTGCCAGCAGCCGTGGGACAGAGAACGAGCAGTACTTC.

This chain uses TRBV5-4 with TRBJ1-1, with D unclear. Trimming took 4 bases from V and 1 from J, leaving 11 bases between them. Germline assignment: CDR1 SGHNT and CDR2 YYREEE (reference sequence). The CDR3 is 14 residues long. CDR3 coding DNA: TGTGCCAGCAGCCAAAGGCTTCCGAACACTGAAGCTTTCTTT. It codes for CASSQRLPNTEAFF.

This rearrangement joins TRBV6-1 to TRBJ1-6; D unclear. V was pared by 2 bases and J by 0 bases, with 11 bases between. This CDR3 has 17 amino acids. Germline lookup yields CDR1 MNHNS and CDR2 SASEGT. The chain's CDR3 is CASSESPKGSYNSPLHF. The CDR3 DNA reads TGTGCCAGCAGTGAATCTCCAAAGGGCTCCTATAATTCACCCCTCCACTTT.

This clone was seen more than once but under ten times. The gene calls are TRBV6-1 and TRBJ2-6, with TRBD2 matching over 7 bases. The V gene's germline CDR1 is MNHNS and CDR2 SASEGT. V was pared by 6 bases and J by 4 bases, with 6 bases of the junction left unmatched. The CDR3 has 15 amino acids. This CDR3 reads CASSVKGGGANVLTF. In nucleotides, the CDR3 is TGTGCCAGCAGCGTAAAGGGAGGGGGGGCCAACGTCCTGACTTTC.

This rearrangement joins TRBV6-4 to TRBJ2-1; TRBD1 or TRBD2 may be the D gene (6 bases each). Germline V gene data show CDR1 as MRHNA and CDR2 as SNTAGT. This CDR3 comprises 15 residues. The V gene lost 3 bases and the J gene lost 6 bases, with 15 bases spanning the gap. The CDR3 nucleotides read TGTGCCAGCAGTGAACACCGGGGGCTTAGCAATGAGCAGTTCTTC. Encoded protein: CASSEHRGLSNEQFF.

V and J are TRBV19 and TRBJ1-2, with TRBD1 matching 9 bases. The CDR3 length is 16 residues. CDR1 is LNHDA, CDR2 SQIVND, per germline (reference sequence). Losses at the gene ends were 3 bases for V and 7 bases for J; bases not matched to a gene: 12. CDR3 amino acids: CASSIYGTGKTSGYTF. CDR3 sequence (DNA): TGTGCCAGTAGTATTTACGGGACAGGGAAGACGAGTGGCTACACCTTC. The whole variable domain, remainder taken from reference TRBV19 and TRBJ1-2, is DGGITQSPKYLFRKEGQNVTLSCEQNLNHDAMYWYRQDPGQGLRLIYYSQIVNDFQKGDIAEGYSVSREKKESFPLTVTSAQKNPTAFYLCASSIYGTGKTSGYTFGSGTRLTVV.

The chain couples TRBV19 to TRBJ1-3; TRBD1 agrees at 8 bases. The CDR3 sequence is 16 residues long. V was pared by 6 bases and J by 0 bases, with 7 bases of the junction left unmatched. Germline V gives CDR1 LNHDA, CDR2 SQIVND (reference sequence). CDR3 sequence: CASSRGQVISGNTIYF. Written as DNA, the CDR3 is TGTGCCAGTAGCAGGGGACAGGTTATCTCTGGAAACACCATATATTTT.

This sequence joins TRBV6-1 and TRBJ2-7, with 9 bases fitting TRBD2. CDR1 and CDR2 from the germline V gene are MNHNS and SASEGT. V dropped 6 bases and J dropped 4; count of bases not matched to a gene: 1. This CDR3 is 12 amino acids long. CDR3 bases: TGTGCCAGCAGAACTAGCGGGTACGAGCAGTACTTC. Protein: CASRTSGYEQYF.

In this sample, this clone turned up once. The chain carries TRBV30 and TRBJ1-1; D is unresolved. With 2 bases removed from V and 0 bases from J, the gap between germline ends came to 10 bases. Germline V CDR1 and CDR2: GTSNPN, SVGIG (reference sequence). The CDR3 runs to 14 residues. The CDR3 DNA is TGTGCCTGGAGTTCGGGAAGCCTGAACACTGAAGCTTTCTTT. Protein product: CAWSSGSLNTEAFF.

The chain has TRBV7-8 and TRBJ2-7; no clear D. The CDR3 runs 12 residues. The germline gives CDR1 SGHVS, CDR2 FQNEAQ. V dropped 2 bases and J dropped 6 bases, with 8 bases sitting between them. The chain's CDR3 is CASSLNPGEQYF. The CDR3 nucleotides read TGTGCCAGCAGCTTAAATCCGGGCGAGCAGTACTTC. Complete variable domain (other parts from reference TRBV7-8 and TRBJ2-7): GAGVSQSPRYKVAKRGQDVALRCDPISGHVSLFWYQQALGQGPEFLTYFQNEAQLDKSGLPSDRFFAERPEGSVSTLKIQRTQQEDSAVYLCASSLNPGEQYFGPGTRLTVT.

The chain recombines TRBV6-5 with TRBJ2-7, with D perhaps TRBD2 (5 bases). Germline lookup yields CDR1 MNHEY and CDR2 SVGAGI. Trimming shortened V by 0 bases and J by 3 bases, and 6 bases separated the two germline ends. The CDR3 contains 13 residues. For the CDR3, the DNA is TGTGCCAGCAGTTACTCGGGAGACTACGAGCAGTACTTC. Translating gives CASSYSGDYEQYF.

The chain links TRBV11-2 to TRBJ1-2, with D unclear. V was shortened by 0 bases and J by 4 bases, with 9 bases between the two germline ends. CDR1 and CDR2 (germline): SGHAT, FQNNGV. This CDR3 comprises 14 residues. The DNA of the CDR3 is TGTGCCAGCAGCTTAGAACACGGAACCTATGGCTACACCTTC. It is translated as CASSLEHGTYGYTF.

The rearrangement links TRBV18 to TRBJ2-7, with 8 bases lining up with TRBD1. From germline, CDR1 is KGHSH and CDR2 LQKENI. V lost 5 bases and J lost 6; bases outside the gene matches: 12. The CDR3 length is 15 residues. The CDR3 DNA reads as TGTGCCAGCTCAATAAAGGGAGACAGGGGATTCGAGCAGTACTTC. Protein sequence: CASSIKGDRGFEQYF.

The rearrangement links TRBV5-4 to TRBJ1-6, with a tentative D call TRBD1 (5 bases). The CDR3 covers 13 residues. Trimming removed 4 bases at V and 8 bases at J, with 10 bases between. CDR1 SGHNT and CDR2 YYREEE come from the germline V gene (reference sequence). DNA of the CDR3: TGTGCCAGCAGCAAACAGGAACATTCACCCCTCCACTTT. It translates to CASSKQEHSPLHF.

In the case of this clone: The sample contains more than one DNA sequence encoding this CDR3. The V call is TRBV30, the J call TRBJ2-5; unclear D gene. The V gene's germline CDR1 is GTSNPN and CDR2 SVGIG (reference sequence). V lost 3 bases to trimming and J lost 3 bases, with 5 bases between them. CDR3 length: 11 residues. As DNA, the CDR3 is TGTGCCTGGAGGAGAGAAGAGACCCAGTACTTC. Translated: CAWRREETQYF.